This T cell receptor (beta chain) was recorded in a study of cytomegalovirus exposure and HLA in healthy donors. Deletions cut 2 bases from V and 5 bases from J, with 9 bases between. Germline V gene sequence: CDR1 SGHTA, CDR2 FQGTGA. The CDR3 is made up of 13 amino acids. A multiplex PCR was run with 60 Vbeta primers and 13 Jbeta primers. Clones were read by immunoSEQ multiplex PCR, and TCRdb kept only the in-frame ones, dropping some. This sample has approximately 70,000 clones; approximately 67% occur once, and the top ten carry 7.5% to 9%. This clone was found once. The TCR comes from a man aged 40-55 years in good health and CMV-seropositive. The sequencing input was PBMCs. This chain links TRBV7-3 with TRBJ1-2; D is ambiguous. Written as DNA, the CDR3 is TGTGCCAGCAGCTTAGAGGGAGGGTATGGCTACACCTTC. This sequence encodes CASSLEGGYGYTF.